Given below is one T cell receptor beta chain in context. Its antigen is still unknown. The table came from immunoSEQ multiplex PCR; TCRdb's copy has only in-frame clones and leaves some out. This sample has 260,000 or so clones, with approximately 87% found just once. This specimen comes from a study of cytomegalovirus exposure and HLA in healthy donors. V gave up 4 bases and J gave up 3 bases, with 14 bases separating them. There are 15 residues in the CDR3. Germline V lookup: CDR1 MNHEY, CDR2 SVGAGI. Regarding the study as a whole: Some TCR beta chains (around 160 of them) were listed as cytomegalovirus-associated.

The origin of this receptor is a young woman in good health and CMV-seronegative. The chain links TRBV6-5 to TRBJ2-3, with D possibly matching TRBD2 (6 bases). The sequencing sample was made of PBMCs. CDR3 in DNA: TGTGCCAGCAGTTCGCGGGACGTGAAGACAGATACGCAGTATTTT. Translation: CASSSRDVKTDTQYF.